The rows below give T cell receptor beta chains drawn from one sample of a study of CD8+ T cells in alopecia areata. The protocol was immunoSEQ multiplex PCR, while the TCRdb copy is restricted to in-frame clones and leaves out a portion. The table includes about 190,000 clones, approximately 56% detected once. Sequenced here: CD4+ T cells sorted from blood, sampled at week 4, from a patient treated with tofacitinib. The receptors derive from a human donor with alopecia areata. CDR3s include the opening cysteine and the closing phenylalanine or tryptophan. A D gene is named only where the DNA matches it firmly. Size tells how often a clone was seen (once, few, many) or the class of an expanded clone, and some rows leave it out.

abundance	v_gene	j_gene	d_gene	CDR3nt	CDR3aa
few	TRBV2	TRBJ2-3	TRBD2	TGTGCCAGCAGTGAATTGGGCAAGCGGGGATCAAGCACAGATACGCAGTATTTT	CASSELGKRGSSTDTQYF
NA	TRBV6-1	TRBJ2-7	TRBD1	TGTGCCAGCAGTATTCCGGGACAGGGCCGCGAGCAGTACTTC	CASSIPGQGREQYF
few	TRBV9	TRBJ2-2	TRBD1	TGTGCCAGCAGCCCACGACAGGGGTTCACCGGGGAGCTGTTTTTT	CASSPRQGFTGELFF
NA	TRBV18	TRBJ1-4	NA	TGTGCCAGCTCACAACGGGGACAAAAACTGTTTTTT	CASSQRGQKLFF
NA	TRBV23-1	TRBJ2-7	NA	TGCGCCAGCAGTCAATCGGGCACTATTAGTTCGGCGGTAATCTTTGAGCAGTACTTC	CASSQSGTISSAVIFEQYF
NA	TRBV7-2	TRBJ2-7	TRBD1	TGTGCCAGCAGCAGTCCGGGACAGAGCTCCTACGAGCAGTACTTC	CASSSPGQSSYEQYF
NA	TRBV5-1	TRBJ2-1	TRBD2	TGCGCCAGCAGCGTTAGCGGGAGCTCCTACAATGAGCAGTTCTTC	CASSVSGSSYNEQFF
NA	TRBV7-9	TRBJ1-1	NA	TGTGCCAGCAGCTTATTTGGGCACAACACTGAAGCTTTCTTT	CASSLFGHNTEAFF
NA	TRBV30	TRBJ2-3	NA	TGTGCCTGGAACAGGGGGGGCCGGCGAAGGCGGGAGGTAGATACGCAGTATTTT	CAWNRGGRRRREVDTQYF
NA	TRBV15	TRBJ2-7	NA	TGTGCCACCAGCCCGGGACTCGAGGCCCTAACCAAGCAGTACTTC	CATSPGLEALTKQYF
few	TRBV29-1	TRBJ1-2	NA	TGCAGCGTTGAAAGGGAGGGAGAATATGGCTACACCTTC	CSVEREGEYGYTF
many	TRBV5-1	TRBJ2-7	TRBD1	TGCGCCAGCAGCTTGGGGGGACAGGGTGTAAACGAGCAGTACTTC	CASSLGGQGVNEQYF
NA	TRBV6-5	TRBJ2-6	NA	TGTGCCAGCAAATCAGCACCTGGGGCCAACGTCCTGACTTTC	CASKSAPGANVLTF
NA	TRBV7-9	TRBJ2-3	TRBD2	TGTGCCAGCAATATAGCGGGAGGCACAGATACGCAGTATTTT	CASNIAGGTDTQYF
NA	TRBV7-2	TRBJ2-7	NA	TGTGCCAGCAGCCTCGACTATAGCTCCTACGAGCAGTACTTC	CASSLDYSSYEQYF
few	TRBV28	TRBJ1-3	NA	TGTGCCAGCAGTCCCCCCGACATATACTCTGGAAACACCATATATTTT	CASSPPDIYSGNTIYF
NA	TRBV4-1	TRBJ1-2	NA	TGCGCCAGCAGCCAAGGCCGGGCTGGCTATGGCTACACCTTC	CASSQGRAGYGYTF
NA	TRBV30	TRBJ2-7	NA	TGTGCCTGGAGTGTACCGCGGGGAATTATAACGGAGCAGTACTTC	CAWSVPRGIITEQYF
few	TRBV4-3	TRBJ1-2	TRBD1	TGCGCCAGCAGCCAAGAGGAGACAGGGGGTTTAGGTGGCTACACCTTC	CASSQEETGGLGGYTF
NA	TRBV29-1	TRBJ2-3	NA	TGCAGCGGGGCTCAATCGGGGGTGGCCGATACGCAGTATTTT	CSGAQSGVADTQYF
NA	TRBV30	TRBJ1-1	NA	TGTGCCTGGAGTGTGACTAACCCGAACACTGAAGCTTTCTTT	CAWSVTNPNTEAFF
few	TRBV30	TRBJ1-1	NA	TGTGCCTGGAGTGTGGGGGGGGCCTCTGAAGCTTTCTTT	CAWSVGGASEAFF
NA	TRBV5-1	TRBJ2-6	TRBD1	TGCGCCAGCATTCCGGGACAGGGACGCTCTGGGGCCAACGTCCTGACTTTC	CASIPGQGRSGANVLTF
NA	TRBV30	TRBJ1-1	TRBD1	TGTGCCTTTGACAGGGAGAACACTGAAGCTTTCTTT	CAFDRENTEAFF
NA	TRBV5-1	TRBJ2-5	NA	TGCGCCAGCAGCTTGGAAGCTAGCAGTCAAGAGACCCAGTACTTC	CASSLEASSQETQYF
NA	TRBV28	TRBJ2-5	TRBD2	TGTGCCAGCAGTCCCGGTCCTAGCGGGAAAGAGACCCAGTACTTC	CASSPGPSGKETQYF
NA	TRBV25-1	TRBJ2-3	NA	TGTGCCAGCAGTGAACTGGGGGAAATGGGGTCAGATACGCAGTATTTT	CASSELGEMGSDTQYF
NA	TRBV15	TRBJ1-5	NA	TGTGCCACCAGCAGAGATCGTTGGGGGCTAGGGCAGCCCCAGCATTTT	CATSRDRWGLGQPQHF
NA	TRBV5-4	TRBJ2-2	TRBD1	TGTGCCAGCAGCGGAACAGGGGGTGTCGGGGAGCTGTTTTTT	CASSGTGGVGELFF
NA	TRBV30	TRBJ2-2	TRBD2	TGTGCCTGGAGTGTTAGGGGCCTAGCGGGAGGCCCCGGGGAGCTGTTTTTT	CAWSVRGLAGGPGELFF
once	TRBV29-1	TRBJ1-2	NA	TGCAGCGTACAGGGAGCTAACTATGGCTACACCTTC	CSVQGANYGYTF
NA	TRBV29-1	TRBJ2-7	NA	TGCAGCGTTGTCCCCACAGGGAGCCACGAGCAGTACTTC	CSVVPTGSHEQYF
NA	TRBV27	TRBJ1-5	TRBD1	TGTGCCAGCAGTTTATCGACAATTGGACAGGGACCCAATCAGCCCCAGCATTTT	CASSLSTIGQGPNQPQHF
few	TRBV5-4	TRBJ2-7	TRBD1	TGTGCCAGCAGCCTAGGATCTGACAGGGTTTCGGGCGAGCAGTACTTC	CASSLGSDRVSGEQYF
few	TRBV30	TRBJ2-4	NA	TGTGCCTGGAGTGTATCGGGGAGGGGGAACATTCAGTACTTC	CAWSVSGRGNIQYF
NA	TRBV7-2	TRBJ2-5	TRBD1	TGTGCCAGCAGCACGACAGGGCTGATCCAAGAGACCCAGTACTTC	CASSTTGLIQETQYF
NA	TRBV7-2	TRBJ1-4	NA	TGTGCCAGCAGCTTAGGCGGTAGGACTAATGAAAAACTGTTTTTT	CASSLGGRTNEKLFF
NA	TRBV4-1	TRBJ2-6	NA	TGCGCCAGCAGCCAATCCCCCTCTGGGGCCAACGTCCTGACTTTC	CASSQSPSGANVLTF
NA	TRBV7-9	TRBJ1-2	TRBD1	TGTGCCAGCAGCCCGACAGGGCACTATGGCTACACCTTC	CASSPTGHYGYTF
NA	TRBV30	TRBJ1-1	NA	TGTGCCTGGAGAAGGGCAGCCATGAACACTGAAGCTTTCTTT	CAWRRAAMNTEAFF
NA	TRBV7-2	TRBJ1-5	NA	TGTGCCAGCAGCGCCACCGGTAGCAATCAGCCCCAGCATTTT	CASSATGSNQPQHF
once	TRBV5-1	TRBJ2-5	TRBD2	TGCGCCAGCAGCTTAACTAGCGGGAGGGCCGAGACCCAGTACTTC	CASSLTSGRAETQYF
NA	TRBV6-5	TRBJ2-1	TRBD1	TGTGCCACAGCCCGGCATACGGGGACAGGGACTGAGCAGTTCTTC	CATARHTGTGTEQFF
once	TRBV15	TRBJ2-7	NA	TGTGCCACCAGCAGAGATGGGGGAAACGAGCAGTACTTC	CATSRDGGNEQYF
NA	TRBV29-1	TRBJ2-3	NA	TGCAGCGTTGAAGCGCAGGTTGTTACGCAGTATTTT	CSVEAQVVTQYF
NA	TRBV7-2	TRBJ2-1	TRBD2	TGTGCCAGCAGATGGCGGGAGGACGGCTACAATGAGCAGTTCTTC	CASRWREDGYNEQFF
NA	TRBV29-1	TRBJ2-7	TRBD1	TGCAGCGTTGAGAGACAGGGGGCTAGGAAACAGTACTTC	CSVERQGARKQYF
few	TRBV7-8	TRBJ2-2	NA	TGTGCCAGCAGCTTAGGGACGAACACCGGGGAGCTGTTTTTT	CASSLGTNTGELFF
few	TRBV29-1	TRBJ2-5	TRBD2	TGCAGCGTTGATTCGGCTAGCGGACGAAAGGCCCAGTACTTC	CSVDSASGRKAQYF
NA	TRBV28	TRBJ2-6	NA	TGTGCCAGCTGCTCTGGGGCCAACGTCCTGACTTTC	CASCSGANVLTF
NA	TRBV29-1	TRBJ2-7	TRBD2	TGCAGCGTTGCGGTCGGTCCTACTAGCGGGGGCTACGAGCAGTACTTC	CSVAVGPTSGGYEQYF